This T cell receptor (beta chain) came from a study of blood T cell repertoires in COVID-19 (dated by TCRdb to the early 2020s). For context, the study as a whole: Samples from collaborators originated in the United States, Italy and Spain and spanned both the acute and convalescent phases of COVID-19. The prospective study material was composed of cDNA or gDNA derived from T cells, B-cell-depleted T cells, or PBMCs. The dataset comprised deeply sampled blood TCRbeta repertoires from subjects exposed to, actively infected with, or recovered from COVID-19. A freely available public database, intended as a resource for researchers studying the immune response to SARS-CoV-2, is where the repertoires were released. Samples came from the ongoing ImmuneRACE study (first 160 participants) plus 1,254 subjects from 6 global collaborators. The sample metadata nearly always contained a de-identified subject ID, COVID-19 status, age in years and sex. Where available, HLA class I and class II types were obtained from metadata supplied by the sample provider rather than from assay-based typing. Broader findings and caveats from the paper: The quantity of clinical and demographic metadata differed by source and by participant and was supplied without curation.

Participants in the prospective study were aged roughly 18 to 89 years, lived in 24 United States geographic areas, and enrolled through a virtual design. In the prospective study, participants were assigned to cohorts based on the clinical history participants reported in a screening survey and a study questionnaire. For ImmuneRACE Cohort 3, a participant was defined as recovered based on two consecutive negative NP/OP PCR tests, clearance by a healthcare professional, or resolution of symptoms. Each participant in the prospective study had whole blood, serum and a nasopharyngeal or oropharyngeal swab collected by mobile phlebotomists. Additional blood draws and questionnaires over an approximately two-month period could optionally be provided by prospective study participants. Blood samples from the prospective study were shipped frozen or at room temperature prior to DNA extraction. Spanning cysteine to phenylalanine, the CDR3 consists of 14 amino acids. Solely the CDR3 DNA is kept, with 42 bases framed from the first base. CDR1 and CDR2, looked up from the germline V gene (reference sequence), are SEHNR and FQNEAQ. The V and J ends are trimmed by 3 bases and 7 bases, leaving 13 bases between them.

The immunoSEQ Assay, a bias-controlled multiplex PCR, was used to amplify TCRbeta CDR3 regions from genomic DNA. Processing in the source paper ran as follows. The number of nucleated cells in each sample was estimated from the amplification of reference gene primers within the assay. Sequence reads were collapsed and filtered to measure the absolute abundance of every unique TCRbeta CDR3 rearrangement. Productive Simpson clonality was computed per sample as the square root of Simpson's diversity index over productive rearrangements. TCRdb re-hosts the immuneACCESS table, in-frame sequences only. Its copies lack some clones; in the studies checked, an unresolved V gene accounts for under half of them, and the cause for the rest is not known. V and J calls plus clone size are reproduced from that table; the DNA served to infer D and trimming. Counted in this sample were fewer than 500,000 clones; about 89% of them appeared once. In total, the top ten clones hold 1% to 1.5% of the sample.

In the case of this clone: The antigen it binds to is not known. There are no base qualities to consult, and no much larger clone falls within one base.

This chain is built from TRBV7-9 and TRBJ2-1, and perhaps TRBD2 as D gene, on 7 matching bases. This TCR was sampled from a man younger than 45 who had recovered from COVID-19. Sequenced sample: PBMCs or T cells enriched from blood (not recorded which). The CDR3 here reads CASSLGRGGNEQFF. The DNA sequence is TGTGCCAGCAGCTTGGGCAGGGGAGGGAATGAGCAGTTCTTC.